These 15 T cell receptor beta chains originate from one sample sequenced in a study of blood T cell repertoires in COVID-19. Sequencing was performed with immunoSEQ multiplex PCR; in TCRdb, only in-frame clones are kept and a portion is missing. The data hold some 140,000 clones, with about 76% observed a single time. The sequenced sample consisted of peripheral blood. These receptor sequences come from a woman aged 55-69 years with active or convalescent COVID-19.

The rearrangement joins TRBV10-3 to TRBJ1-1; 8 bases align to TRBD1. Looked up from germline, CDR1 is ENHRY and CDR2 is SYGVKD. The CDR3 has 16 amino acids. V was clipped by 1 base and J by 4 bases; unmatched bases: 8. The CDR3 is CAISELAGGLGTEAFF. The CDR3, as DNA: TGTGCCATCAGTGAGTTAGCAGGGGGCTTGGGCACTGAAGCTTTCTTT.

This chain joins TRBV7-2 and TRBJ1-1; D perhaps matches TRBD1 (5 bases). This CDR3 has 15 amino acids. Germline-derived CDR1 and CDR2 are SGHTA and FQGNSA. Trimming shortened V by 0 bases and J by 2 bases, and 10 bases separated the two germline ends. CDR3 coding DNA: TGTGCCAGCAGCTTAGCGGAGGGGAGAAACACTGAAGCTTTCTTT. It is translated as CASSLAEGRNTEAFF.

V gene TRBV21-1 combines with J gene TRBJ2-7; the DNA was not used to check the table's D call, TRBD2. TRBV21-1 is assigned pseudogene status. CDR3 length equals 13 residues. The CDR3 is CASSIEEFYEQYF. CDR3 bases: TGTGCCAGCAGCATCGAGGAGTTCTACGAGCAGTACTTC.

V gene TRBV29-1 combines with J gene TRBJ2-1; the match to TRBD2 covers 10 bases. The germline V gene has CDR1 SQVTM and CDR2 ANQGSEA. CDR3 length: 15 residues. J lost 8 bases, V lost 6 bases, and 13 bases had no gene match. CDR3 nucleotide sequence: TGCAGCGTCGTAGCGGGGGGCCTAAGAGGGGATGAGCAGTTCTTC. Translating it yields CSVVAGGLRGDEQFF.

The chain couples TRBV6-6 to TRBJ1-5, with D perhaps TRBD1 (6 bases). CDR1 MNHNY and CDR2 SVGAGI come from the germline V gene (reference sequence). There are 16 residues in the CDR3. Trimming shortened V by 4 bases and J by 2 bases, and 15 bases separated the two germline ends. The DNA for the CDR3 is TGTGCCAGCAGTTCCACAAACAGGGTTGGCAATCAGCCCCAGCATTTT. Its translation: CASSSTNRVGNQPQHF.

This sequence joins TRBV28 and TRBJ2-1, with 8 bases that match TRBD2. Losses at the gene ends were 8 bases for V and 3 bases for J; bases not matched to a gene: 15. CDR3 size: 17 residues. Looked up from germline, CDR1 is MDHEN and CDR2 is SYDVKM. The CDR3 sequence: CASPPERGRVGYNEQFF. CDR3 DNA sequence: TGTGCCAGCCCTCCCGAGCGGGGGCGGGTGGGCTACAATGAGCAGTTCTTC.

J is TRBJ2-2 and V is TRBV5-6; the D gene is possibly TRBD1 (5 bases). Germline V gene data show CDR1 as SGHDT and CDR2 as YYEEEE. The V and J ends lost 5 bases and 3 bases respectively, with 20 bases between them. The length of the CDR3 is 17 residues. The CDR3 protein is CASSYKPGSSDTGELFF. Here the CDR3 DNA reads TGTGCCAGCAGTTATAAACCAGGGTCCTCGGACACCGGGGAGCTGTTTTTT.

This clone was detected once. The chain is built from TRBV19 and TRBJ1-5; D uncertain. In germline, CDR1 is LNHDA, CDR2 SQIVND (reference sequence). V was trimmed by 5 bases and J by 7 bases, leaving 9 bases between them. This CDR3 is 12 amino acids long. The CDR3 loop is CASSPTGQPQHF. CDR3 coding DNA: TGTGCCAGTAGTCCAACGGGACAGCCCCAGCATTTT.

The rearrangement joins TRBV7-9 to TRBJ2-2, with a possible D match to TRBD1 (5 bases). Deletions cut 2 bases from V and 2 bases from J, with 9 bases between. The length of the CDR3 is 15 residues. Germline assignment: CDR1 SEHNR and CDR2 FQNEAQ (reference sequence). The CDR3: CASSLRGGNTGELFF. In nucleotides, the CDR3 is TGTGCCAGCAGCTTAAGGGGCGGAAACACCGGGGAGCTGTTTTTT.

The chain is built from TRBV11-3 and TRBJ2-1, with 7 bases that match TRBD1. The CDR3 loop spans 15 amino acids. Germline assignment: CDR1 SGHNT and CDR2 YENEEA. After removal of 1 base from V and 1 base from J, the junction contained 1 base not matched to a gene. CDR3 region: CASSLGRGSYNEQFF. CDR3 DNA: TGTGCCAGCAGCTTAGGCAGGGGGTCCTACAATGAGCAGTTCTTC. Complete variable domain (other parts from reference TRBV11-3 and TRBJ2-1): EAGVVQSPRYKIIEKKQPVAFWCNPISGHNTLYWYLQNLGQGPELLIRYENEEAVDDSQLPKDRFSAERLKGVDSTLKIQPAELGDSAVYLCASSLGRGSYNEQFFGPGTRLTVL.

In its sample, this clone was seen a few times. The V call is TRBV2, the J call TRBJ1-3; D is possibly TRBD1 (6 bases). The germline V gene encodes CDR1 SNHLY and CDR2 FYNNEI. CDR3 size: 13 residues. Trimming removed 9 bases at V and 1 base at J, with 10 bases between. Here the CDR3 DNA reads TGTGCCAGTCAGGGGTCTTCTGGAAACACCATATATTTT. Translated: CASQGSSGNTIYF. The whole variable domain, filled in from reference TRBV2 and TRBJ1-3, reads EPEVTQTPSHQVTQMGQEVILRCVPISNHLYFYWYRQILGQKVEFLVSFYNNEISEKSEIFDDQFSVERPDGSNFTLKIRSTKLEDSAMYFCASQGSSGNTIYFGEGSWLTVV.

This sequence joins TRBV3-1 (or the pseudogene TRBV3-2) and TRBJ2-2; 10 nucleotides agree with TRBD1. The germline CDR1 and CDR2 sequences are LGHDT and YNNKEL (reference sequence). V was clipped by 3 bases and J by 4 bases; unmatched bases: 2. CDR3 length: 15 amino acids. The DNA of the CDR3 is TGTGCCAGCAGCCATCGGGACAGGGGCACCGGGGAGCTGTTTTTT. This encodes CASSHRDRGTGELFF.

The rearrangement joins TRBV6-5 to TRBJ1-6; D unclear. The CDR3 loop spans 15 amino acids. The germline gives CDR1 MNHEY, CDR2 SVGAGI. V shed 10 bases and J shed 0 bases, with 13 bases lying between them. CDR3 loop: CAIPQAHSYNSPLHF. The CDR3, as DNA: TGTGCCATCCCCCAGGCCCACTCCTATAATTCACCCCTCCACTTT.

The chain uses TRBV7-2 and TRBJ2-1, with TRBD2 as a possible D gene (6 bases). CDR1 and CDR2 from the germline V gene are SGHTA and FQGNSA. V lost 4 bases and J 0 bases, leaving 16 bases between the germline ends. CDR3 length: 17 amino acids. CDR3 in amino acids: CASSSPYGAGSYNEQFF. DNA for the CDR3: TGTGCCAGCAGCTCCCCTTACGGAGCGGGCTCCTACAATGAGCAGTTCTTC.

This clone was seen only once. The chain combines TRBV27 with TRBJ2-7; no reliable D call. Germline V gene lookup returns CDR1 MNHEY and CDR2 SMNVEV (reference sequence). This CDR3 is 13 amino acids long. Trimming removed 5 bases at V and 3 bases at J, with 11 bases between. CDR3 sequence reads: CASSPRLDYEQYF. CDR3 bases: TGTGCCAGCAGTCCTAGACTGGACTACGAGCAGTACTTC.